This is a list of T cell receptor beta chains from one sample in a study of blood T cell repertoires in COVID-19. This table comes from immunoSEQ multiplex PCR, and its TCRdb copy is limited to in-frame clones, with some not included. The data show about 200,000 clones, roughly nine tenths seen once. The sequencing sample was made of peripheral blood. The receptor set was obtained from a woman aged 70-85 years with acute or convalescent COVID-19. The CDR3 runs from the conserved cysteine through the conserved F or W. The order of the fields is V gene, D gene, J gene, clone size, CDR3 protein, CDR3 DNA. D genes are given only for firm matches. The size entry is marked missing in some rows and otherwise reads once, few, many or a size class.

TRBV28	-	TRBJ1-4	once	CASTRVPGEKLFF	TGTGCCAGCACCCGCGTTCCGGGTGAAAAACTGTTTTTT
TRBV6-2/TRBV6-3	TRBD1	TRBJ2-1	-	CASSPFGQGTIYNNEQFF	TGTGCCAGCAGTCCGTTTGGACAGGGTACTATTTATAACAATGAGCAGTTCTTC
TRBV12-3/TRBV12-4	-	TRBJ2-3	few	CASTIYPGDTQYF	TGTGCCAGCACCATATACCCGGGAGATACGCAGTATTTT
TRBV12-3/TRBV12-4	-	TRBJ2-7	-	CASSFRRPYEQYF	TGTGCCAGCAGTTTCCGCAGGCCCTACGAGCAGTACTTC
TRBV4-1	TRBD1	TRBJ1-2	once	CASSRIRTGEYTF	TGCGCCAGCAGCCGGATCCGGACAGGGGAGTACACCTTC
TRBV7-2	-	TRBJ1-2	-	CASTRGTDYGYTF	TGTGCCAGCACCAGGGGAACGGACTATGGCTACACCTTC
TRBV28	-	TRBJ1-1	few	CASSLGGRSGTEAFF	TGTGCCAGCAGTTTGGGGGGGCGCTCCGGCACTGAAGCTTTCTTT
TRBV20-1	-	TRBJ2-7	-	CSARSSEQYF	TGCAGTGCTAGAAGTAGCGAGCAGTACTTC
TRBV28	TRBD2	TRBJ2-2	-	CASSFGGAGGVPGELFF	TGTGCCAGCAGTTTTGGAGGAGCGGGAGGAGTTCCCGGGGAGCTGTTTTTT
TRBV7-8	TRBD1	TRBJ1-4	-	CASGNRGYNEKLFF	TGTGCCAGCGGCAACAGGGGATATAATGAAAAACTGTTTTTT
TRBV11-3	-	TRBJ2-2	-	CASCARWNTGELFF	TGTGCCAGCTGCGCCCGATGGAACACCGGGGAGCTGTTTTTT
TRBV6-1	-	TRBJ2-3	-	CASSGAGSTDTQYF	TGCGCCAGCAGTGGGGCGGGGAGCACAGATACGCAGTATTTT
TRBV7-2	-	TRBJ1-5	-	CASSLDGERTQPQHF	TGTGCCAGCAGCTTAGACGGTGAGCGAACTCAGCCCCAGCATTTT
TRBV4-3	TRBD1	TRBJ2-5	-	CASSQGLRQGARETQYF	TGCGCCAGCAGCCAAGGCCTTAGACAGGGGGCGCGGGAGACCCAGTACTTC
TRBV7-2	TRBD2	TRBJ2-1	-	CASSKLAGVINEQFF	TGTGCCAGCAGCAAGCTAGCGGGAGTTATAAATGAGCAGTTCTTC
TRBV5-4	TRBD1	TRBJ1-2	-	CASSKRDRDLYGYTF	TGTGCCAGCAGTAAGAGGGACAGGGATCTCTATGGCTACACCTTC
TRBV9	-	TRBJ1-2	-	CASSDRQALKGYTF	TGTGCCAGCAGCGACAGACAGGCCCTTAAGGGCTACACCTTC
TRBV28	-	TRBJ2-5	-	CASSFSTGGQETQYF	TGTGCCAGCAGTTTTTCTACAGGTGGTCAAGAGACCCAGTACTTC
TRBV6-5	TRBD2	TRBJ2-3	-	CALREGNTDTQYF	TGTGCCCTGAGGGAGGGGAACACAGATACGCAGTATTTT
TRBV5-6	TRBD1	TRBJ2-4	-	CASSLGQGANIQYF	TGTGCCAGCAGCTTGGGACAGGGGGCAAACATTCAGTACTTC
TRBV12-3/TRBV12-4	TRBD2	TRBJ2-7	-	CASKGGMNEQYF	TGTGCCAGCAAGGGAGGGATGAACGAGCAGTACTTC
TRBV11-2	-	TRBJ1-1	-	CASSLDNAVGGANTEAFF	TGTGCCAGCAGCTTAGATAACGCCGTAGGGGGTGCGAACACTGAAGCTTTCTTT
TRBV10-2	TRBD2	TRBJ2-4	-	CASSESTAGGPKNIQYF	TGCGCCAGCAGTGAGTCGACAGCGGGAGGGCCCAAAAACATTCAGTACTTC
TRBV7-9	-	TRBJ2-7	-	CASSSQGGRTYEQYF	TGTGCCAGCAGCTCCCAGGGTGGTCGGACCTACGAGCAGTACTTC
TRBV5-1	TRBD2	TRBJ2-2	-	CASKAGANTGELFF	TGCGCCAGCAAGGCGGGGGCGAACACCGGGGAGCTGTTTTTT
TRBV27	-	TRBJ2-7	-	CASSTGLTAYEQYF	TGTGCCAGCAGTACAGGGCTGACTGCCTACGAGCAGTACTTC
TRBV12-3/TRBV12-4	-	TRBJ1-6	-	CASCPVHNSPLHF	TGTGCCAGCTGTCCAGTCCATAATTCACCCCTCCACTTT
TRBV5-6	TRBD2	TRBJ2-1	-	CASSVLAERWYNEQFF	TGTGCCAGCAGCGTGCTAGCGGAGCGGTGGTACAATGAGCAGTTCTTC
TRBV4-1	-	TRBJ1-5	few	CASSQDLGSGQFYDQPQHF	TGCGCCAGCAGCCAAGATCTTGGCTCCGGACAGTTCTACGATCAGCCCCAGCATTTT
TRBV5-1	TRBD1	TRBJ1-1	once	CASTDTGGMSTEAFF	TGCGCCAGCACCGATACAGGGGGAATGAGCACTGAAGCTTTCTTT
TRBV3-1/TRBV3-2	-	TRBJ2-6	-	CASEGSSSGANVLTF	TGTGCCAGCGAGGGTTCGAGCTCTGGGGCCAACGTCCTGACTTTC
TRBV4-2	-	TRBJ2-2	-	CASSPRDLNTGELFF	TGTGCCAGCAGCCCGCGGGACTTGAACACCGGGGAGCTGTTTTTT
TRBV28	-	TRBJ1-5	once	CASSMREVNQPQHF	TGTGCCAGCAGTATGAGAGAAGTTAATCAGCCCCAGCATTTT
TRBV2	-	TRBJ1-1	once	CASSLLGGNTEAFF	TGTGCCAGCAGCCTACTGGGGGGGAACACTGAAGCTTTCTTT
TRBV28	-	TRBJ1-5	-	CASSRPSGWTQPQHF	TGTGCCAGCAGCCGACCCTCGGGGTGGACTCAGCCCCAGCATTTT
TRBV3-1/TRBV3-2	TRBD1	TRBJ2-6	-	CASSQEGTVFSGANVLTF	TGTGCCAGCAGCCAAGAAGGGACAGTTTTCTCTGGGGCCAACGTCCTGACTTTC
TRBV6-5	-	TRBJ2-3	-	CASSKESSTDTQYF	TGTGCCAGCAGTAAGGAGTCTAGCACAGATACGCAGTATTTT
TRBV7-2	-	TRBJ2-3	-	CASSFSRGTSTDTQYF	TGTGCCAGCAGCTTTTCCAGGGGGACTAGCACAGATACGCAGTATTTT
TRBV5-1	TRBD2	TRBJ2-1	-	CASSNLAGGYNEQFF	TGCGCCAGCAGCAATCTAGCGGGGGGTTACAATGAGCAGTTCTTC
TRBV19	-	TRBJ2-2	-	CASTFLGRGSNTGELFF	TGTGCCAGTACCTTTCTCGGAAGGGGCTCGAACACCGGGGAGCTGTTTTTT